The 20 T cell receptor beta chains presented below share a single source sample, sequenced in a study of T cell repertoires in cytomegalovirus infection. Via MiXCR, TCRdb re-called the reads, giving one row per CDR3 protein. The sample includes around 450,000 distinct CDR3 sequences, around 32% of them seen just once. Sample: PBMCs. The source of these receptors is a human donor in good health (CMV status not recorded). Some clones in this sample may be carry-over from other donors' samples.

Concerning this clonotype itself: Given a much more abundant clone one base away, this may be a read error. V and J are TRBV6-2 or TRBV6-3 and TRBJ1-1, with 7 positions matching TRBD1. Trimming cost V 2 bases and J 4 bases; bases outside gene matches: 10. This CDR3 contains 16 residues. Germline-derived CDR1 and CDR2 are MNHEY and SVGEGT. The chain's CDR3 is CASSYMTGKEGTEAFF. DNA for the CDR3: TGTGCCAGCAGTTACATGACAGGGAAAGAGGGCACTGAAGCTTTCTTT.

This clonotype was counted a few times. This chain links TRBV2 with TRBJ2-2; 8 bases fit TRBD2. Germline CDR1 is SNHLY and CDR2 is FYNNEI. The CDR3 runs to 14 residues. J gave up 5 bases and V 6 bases, and 5 bases lay outside the gene matches. DNA for the CDR3: TGTGCCAGCAGCCGGGAGGGCGGGACCGGGGAGCTGTTTTTT. Its translation is CASSREGGTGELFF.

This chain links TRBV28 with TRBJ2-3, with 13 bases matching TRBD2. Germline loops: CDR1 MDHEN, CDR2 SYDVKM. V lost 1 base and J lost 2; bases outside the gene matches: 12. This CDR3 is 20 amino acids long. The CDR3 sequence: CASSLSMTSGGSSSTDTQYF. The CDR3 DNA sequence: TGTGCCAGCAGTTTATCGATGACTAGCGGGGGGTCTTCTTCCACAGATACGCAGTATTTT.

V gene TRBV12-3 or TRBV12-4 combines with J gene TRBJ1-6, with D uncertain. Trimming took 3 bases from V and 7 from J, leaving 4 bases between them. This CDR3 spans 12 amino acids. The CDR3 region is CASSLKNSPLHF. The CDR3 DNA reads TGTGCCAGCAGTTTGAAAAATTCACCCCTCCACTTT.

The rearrangement links TRBV12-3 or TRBV12-4 to TRBJ2-1, with 7 positions matching TRBD2. After removal of 7 bases from V and 5 bases from J, the junction contained 14 bases not matched to a gene. This CDR3 has 16 residues. CDR3 DNA sequence: TGTGCCAGCAACGTGGTGGGGGGGGTGGATCACAATGAGCAGTTCTTC. It is translated as CASNVVGGVDHNEQFF.

This clonotype has only a few counts. The CDR3 reads CSARDLAGEYNEQFF. The CDR3 bases are TGCAGTGCTAGAGATCTAGCGGGGGAGTACAATGAGCAGTTCTTC. The V gene is TRBV20-1, the J gene TRBJ2-1; 10 bases are shared with TRBD2. The J segment lost 4 bases and the V segment lost 0 bases, leaving 3 bases of the junction unmatched. Germline V gene sequence: CDR1 DFQATT, CDR2 SNEGSKA (reference sequence). This CDR3 spans 15 amino acids.

This clonotype was detected many times. The genes are TRBV7-2 and TRBJ2-1, with D perhaps TRBD2 (6 bases). CDR1 is SGHTA, CDR2 FQGNSA, per germline. This CDR3 region has 15 residues. Trimming removed 8 bases from V and 4 bases from J, with 18 bases in between. The CDR3 reads CASGELGGNYNEQFF. For the CDR3, the DNA is TGTGCCAGCGGGGAACTCGGGGGAAATTACAATGAGCAGTTCTTC.

This clonotype was counted only a few times. The chain employs TRBV12-3 or TRBV12-4 and TRBJ1-1, with 9 bases lining up with TRBD1. The CDR3 covers 16 residues. The V gene end was trimmed by 6 bases and the J gene end by 0 bases; junction bases not matched to a gene: 8. The CDR3 reads CASSLGTGRVNTEAFF. The CDR3 region has the DNA TGTGCCAGCAGCCTGGGGACAGGGCGGGTGAACACTGAAGCTTTCTTT.

J is TRBJ2-1 and V is TRBV7-9, with 9 bases lining up with TRBD1. Losses at the gene ends were 5 bases for V and 4 bases for J; bases not matched to a gene: 9. The CDR3 length is 16 residues. The germline V gene encodes CDR1 SEHNR and CDR2 FQNEAQ (reference sequence). The CDR3 DNA reads as TGTGCCAGCAGCGGGGGGGACAGGGTGCCTTACAATGAGCAGTTCTTC. Translation: CASSGGDRVPYNEQFF.

About this clonotype itself: This may come from a read error, since a much larger clone is one base off. DNA for the CDR3: TGTGCCAGCAGCCAAGCGATGGGACAGGGACACACCATATATTTT. The encoded protein is CASSQAMGQGHTIYF. V gene TRBV4-2 combines with J gene TRBJ1-3; TRBD1 aligns across 9 bases. Germline V CDR1 and CDR2: LGHNA, YNFKEQ. Trimming removed 1 base from V and 8 bases from J; junction bases left unmatched: 6. CDR3 size: 15 residues.

This clonotype was seen a handful of times. The chain employs TRBV20-1 and TRBJ2-7; D gene unclear. Germline loops: CDR1 DFQATT, CDR2 SNEGSKA (reference sequence). Trimming shortened V by 3 bases and J by 7 bases, and 13 bases separated the two germline ends. This CDR3 has 12 residues. For the CDR3, the DNA is TGCAGTGCTAGTTCCAGGACGGGTGAGCAGTACTTC. As protein: CSASSRTGEQYF.

This clonotype was seen only a few times. J is TRBJ1-2 and V is TRBV12-3 or TRBV12-4; a weak D match, TRBD1 (6 bases). Trimming took off 8 bases at V and 8 bases at J, with 15 bases between the two ends. CDR3 length equals 12 residues. The CDR3 DNA reads TGTGCCAGCCAATCAGGGGTCGGGGGCTACACCTTC. Translation gives CASQSGVGGYTF.

V and J are TRBV5-6 and TRBJ2-5, with a tentative D call TRBD1 (7 bases). The CDR3 spans 18 residues. Germline assignment: CDR1 SGHDT and CDR2 YYEEEE. V lost 0 bases and J lost 4, with 22 bases in between. CDR3 in DNA: TGTGCCAGCAGCTTGGCGGGACAGCGTTCCCTGGAGGGAGAGACCCAGTACTTC. Translated, it gives CASSLAGQRSLEGETQYF.

This clonotype was detected only a few times. The chain employs TRBV6-5 and TRBJ2-3; 8 bases map to TRBD1. This CDR3 is built from 16 residues. With V trimmed by 5 bases and J by 4 bases, 11 bases remained unmatched. CDR1 and CDR2 (germline): MNHEY, SVGAGI. Here the CDR3 reads CASSLNRGIVADTQYF. For the CDR3, the DNA is TGTGCCAGCAGTCTCAACAGGGGGATTGTCGCAGATACGCAGTATTTT.

V and J are TRBV15 and TRBJ1-6, with 7 bases matching TRBD1. CDR3 size: 14 residues. CDR1 and CDR2 (germline): LNHNV, YYDKDF (reference sequence). The ends lost 6 bases at V and 7 bases at J; junction bases unmatched: 6. The CDR3 spells CATRTGTVNSPLHF. The CDR3, as DNA: TGTGCCACCAGAACCGGGACAGTAAATTCACCCCTCCACTTT.

This chain connects TRBV19 to TRBJ1-4; no reliable D call. V was pared by 3 bases and J by 4 bases, with 6 bases between. CDR3 length equals 13 residues. Per germline, CDR1 LNHDA and CDR2 SQIVND (reference sequence). The CDR3 region is CASSIGNNEKLFF. In DNA form, the CDR3 reads TGTGCCAGTAGTATCGGGAATAATGAAAAACTGTTTTTT.

The rearrangement links TRBV7-9 to TRBJ1-2; 7 nucleotides agree with TRBD1. The ends lost 5 bases at V and 9 bases at J; junction bases unmatched: 6. This CDR3 has 12 amino acids. The V gene's germline CDR1 is SEHNR and CDR2 FQNEAQ (reference sequence). CDR3 protein: CASSTGQESYTF. DNA of the CDR3: TGTGCCAGCAGCACAGGACAGGAGAGCTACACCTTC.

As to this clonotype: One end of the junction does not line up with germline, which may come from a read error. The chain carries TRBV11-2 and TRBJ1-5; 8 positions match TRBD1. The CDR3 length is 14 residues. CDR1 is SGHAT and CDR2 is FQNNGV in the germline V gene. CDR3 amino acids: CASSLGTGNQTQHF. For the CDR3, the DNA is TGTGCCAGCAGCTTAGGGACAGGGAATCAGACCCAGCATTTT.

This clonotype was observed a handful of times. V and J are TRBV6-1 and TRBJ1-2; 8 bases align to TRBD1. The CDR3 is made up of 14 amino acids. The V gene end was trimmed by 5 bases and the J gene end by 3 bases; junction bases not matched to a gene: 5. CDR1 and CDR2 (germline): MNHNS, SASEGT. In DNA form, the CDR3 reads TGTGCCAGCAGTACGACGACAGGGGACTATGGCTACACCTTC. Its translation: CASSTTTGDYGYTF.

In this sample, this clonotype turned up a few times. The chain is built from TRBV19 and TRBJ2-5; TRBD2 agrees at 12 bases. The CDR3 has 18 residues. Germline V gene data show CDR1 as LNHDA and CDR2 as SQIVND (reference sequence). V gave up 1 base and J gave up 0 bases; unmatched junction bases: 6. The CDR3: CASSIGLAGATYQETQYF. The CDR3 nucleotides are TGTGCCAGTAGTATAGGACTAGCGGGGGCCACGTACCAAGAGACCCAGTACTTC.